The clone carrying this T cell receptor beta chain was seen more than once but under ten times. These data belong to a study of CD8 T cells in ankylosing spondylitis. TCRdb used MiXCR to reprocess the 5' RACE reads, holding one entry per CDR3 protein. The sample shows roughly 200,000 distinct CDR3 sequences, 10% to 15% of them seen only once. The material sequenced was blood, either unsorted or a sorted T cell fraction (not recorded which). The origin of this receptor is a male donor with ankylosing spondylitis or in good health (not recorded which).

CDR3 region: CASSGSNQPQHF. The CDR3 coding sequence is TGTGCCAGCAGTGGAAGCAATCAGCCCCAGCATTTT. V is TRBV27 and J is TRBJ1-5; D remains unclear. The germline CDR1 and CDR2 sequences are MNHEY and SMNVEV (reference sequence). V dropped 5 bases and J dropped 1 base, with 3 bases sitting between them. This CDR3 is built from 12 residues.